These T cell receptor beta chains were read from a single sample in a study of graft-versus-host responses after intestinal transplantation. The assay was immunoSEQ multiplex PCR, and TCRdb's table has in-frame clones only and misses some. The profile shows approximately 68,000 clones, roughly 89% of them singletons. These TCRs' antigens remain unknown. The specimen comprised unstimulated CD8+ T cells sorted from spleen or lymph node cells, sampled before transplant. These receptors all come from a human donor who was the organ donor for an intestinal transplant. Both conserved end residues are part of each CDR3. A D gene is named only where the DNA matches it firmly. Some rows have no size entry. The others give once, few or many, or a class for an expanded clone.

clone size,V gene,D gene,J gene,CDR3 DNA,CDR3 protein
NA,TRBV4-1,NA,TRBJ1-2,TGCGCCAGCAGCCAAGAAGGGGCGGAGGGCTTGAGCTATGGCTACACCTTC,CASSQEGAEGLSYGYTF
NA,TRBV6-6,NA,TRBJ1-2,TGTGCCAGCAGGCGGACAGACTATGGCTACACCTTC,CASRRTDYGYTF
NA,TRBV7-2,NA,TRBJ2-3,TGTGCCAGCAGCTTAGAATCGCTAGCCTTTACCCATAGCACAGATACGCAGTATTTT,CASSLESLAFTHSTDTQYF
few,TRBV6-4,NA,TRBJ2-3,TGTGCCAGCAGTGACAGGGCGGACACCACAGATACGCAGTATTTT,CASSDRADTTDTQYF
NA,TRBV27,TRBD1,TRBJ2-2,TGTGCCAGCTGGAGCAGGGGGCTCACCGGGGAGCTGCTTTTT,CASWSRGLTGELLF
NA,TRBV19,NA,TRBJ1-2,TGTGCCAGTAGTGGAGGGGATGGCTACACCTTC,CASSGGDGYTF
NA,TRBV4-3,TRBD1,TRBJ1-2,TGCGCCAGCAGCCCCCGCGAGGGGGCGGAGGGCTACACCTTC,CASSPREGAEGYTF
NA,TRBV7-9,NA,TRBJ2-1,TGTGCCAGCAATACCCCCGGGGGCTCCTACAATGAGCAGTTCTTC,CASNTPGGSYNEQFF
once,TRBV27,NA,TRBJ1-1,TGTGCCAGCAGTCCCCTAACAGGTATGAACACTGAAGCTTTCTTT,CASSPLTGMNTEAFF
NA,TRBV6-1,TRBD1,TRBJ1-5,TGTGCCAGCAATCCGGGACAGGCTCACAATCAGCCCCAGCATTTT,CASNPGQAHNQPQHF
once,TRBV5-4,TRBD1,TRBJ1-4,TGTGCCAGCAGCTTTCTAAGAGGGACAGGGGAGGATGAAAAACTGTTTTTT,CASSFLRGTGEDEKLFF
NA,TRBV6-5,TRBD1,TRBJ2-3,TGTGCCAGCAGTGGACAGGGGAGCACAGATACGCAGTATTTT,CASSGQGSTDTQYF
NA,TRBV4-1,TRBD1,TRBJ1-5,TGCGCCAGCAGCCAAATGATGAACGACAGGGGGTCTCAGCCCCAGCATTTT,CASSQMMNDRGSQPQHF
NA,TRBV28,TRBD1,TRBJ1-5,TGTGCCAGCAGTACCTGGGACAGTCATAGCAATCAGCCCCAGCATTTT,CASSTWDSHSNQPQHF